The T cell receptor beta chain described here comes from a study of blood T cell repertoires in COVID-19. The wider study: PBMCs, B-cell-depleted T cells, or T cells were the source of the cDNA or gDNA that made up the material.

The table came from immunoSEQ multiplex PCR; TCRdb's copy has only in-frame clones and leaves some out. This sample carries 160,000 or so clones, 82% of them seen once, and the ten largest clones take more than 7.5%. The V segment lost 6 bases and the J segment 4 bases; nucleotides outside the gene matches: 9. This CDR3 has 15 amino acids. Per the germline V gene, CDR1 is LNHDA and CDR2 is SQIVND (reference sequence). The sequence was collected from a woman in her 70s with acute or convalescent COVID-19. Sequencing used peripheral blood. This chain links TRBV19 with TRBJ2-7, with 10 bases aligning to TRBD1. The CDR3 loop reads CASSRTGGGVYEQYF. CDR3 nucleotides: TGTGCCAGTAGCCGGACAGGGGGAGGTGTATACGAGCAGTACTTC.